What follows are 29 T cell receptor beta chains derived from one specimen sequenced in a study of tumor-infiltrating lymphocytes in primary liver carcinoma. Co-extraction of RNA and DNA was performed on about 18-30 mg of unsorted bulk tissue. Using a constant-region primer together with ProtoScript II reverse transcriptase, TCR beta cDNA was made from about 500 ng of total RNA. A slightly modified ARM-PCR protocol with three nested multiplex PCR rounds produced these TCR beta libraries. Rounds one and two of PCR, each of 10 cycles, were primed with TRBV1-TRBV30 forward primers and a C-beta reverse primer. TCRdb reprocessed the multiplex PCR reads via MiXCR and lists one record per CDR3 protein. The sample records some 87,000 distinct CDR3 sequences, about 70% being singletons. Sequenced material: tumor-adjacent normal liver tissue. The receptor set was obtained from a man between 40 and 49 years old with primary liver carcinoma and hepatitis B virus infection.

V is TRBV11-2 and J is TRBJ2-1; 8 bases map to TRBD2. Germline V lookup: CDR1 SGHAT, CDR2 FQNNGV. V gave up 9 bases and J gave up 0 bases; unmatched junction bases: 7. The CDR3 contains 15 residues. CDR3 residues: CASNDSGNSYNEQFF. The CDR3 DNA reads TGTGCCAGTAACGATAGCGGGAACTCCTACAATGAGCAGTTCTTC.

Note on this clonotype: Mismatch with germline at one junction end may stem from a read error. V and J are TRBV6-2 or TRBV6-3 and TRBJ2-7; 8 bases line up with TRBD2. CDR1 MNHEY and CDR2 SVGEGT come from the germline V gene. This CDR3 contains 16 residues. The CDR3 bases are TGTGCCAGCAGTTACTCAACTCCGGGACTAGTGACCGAGCAGTATTTC. Protein product: CASSYSTPGLVTEQYF.

The chain uses TRBV28 and TRBJ2-7; D may match TRBD1 or TRBD2 (6 bases each). V shed 10 bases and J shed 3 bases, with 25 bases lying between them. Germline V gene data show CDR1 as MDHEN and CDR2 as SYDVKM. The length of the CDR3 is 16 residues. In DNA form, the CDR3 reads TGTGCCATCAGAAAGGGGGGACTGAGGGACATCTACGAGCAGTACTTC. Translating gives CAIRKGGLRDIYEQYF. The whole variable domain, remainder taken from reference TRBV28 and TRBJ2-7, is DVKVTQSSRYLVKRTGEKVFLECVQDMDHENMFWYRQDPGLGLRLIYFSYDVKMKEKGDIPEGYSVSREKKERFSLILESASTNQTSMYLCAIRKGGLRDIYEQYFGPGTRLTVT.

Details on this clonotype: Sequence at one end of the junction differs from germline and may be a read error. The chain recombines TRBV6-5 with TRBJ1-2; maybe TRBD1 (5 bases). The CDR3 spans 9 residues. Germline V gives CDR1 MNHEY, CDR2 SVGAGI. CDR3 amino acids: CASYHGTFF. The CDR3 coding sequence is TGTGCCAGCTACCACGGGACCTTCTTC.

The V call is TRBV28, the J call TRBJ2-1; possibly TRBD2 for D (6 bases). V was clipped by 4 bases and J by 10 bases, with 20 bases between them. CDR1 is MDHEN and CDR2 is SYDVKM in the germline V gene. The CDR3 sequence is 15 residues long. The CDR3 coding sequence is TGTGCCAGCAGTTGGGCGGGACGTGGCGAGCGCGAGCAGTTCTTC. It is translated as CASSWAGRGEREQFF.

Turning to this clonotype: It may be a read error: a sequence one base away is much more abundant. This chain joins TRBV6-5 and TRBJ2-3, with TRBD2 matching over 8 bases. J lost 8 bases, V lost 3 bases, and 10 bases had no gene match. The CDR3 sequence is 15 residues long. Germline CDR1 MNHEY, CDR2 SVGAGI. CDR3 residues: CASSYGAGEGATQYF. The CDR3 coding sequence is TGTGCCAGCAGTTATGGAGCGGGAGAGGGTGCTACGCAGTATTTT.

Details on this clonotype: The CDR3 does not end in the conserved phenylalanine or tryptophan, so this is likely a read error. The CDR3 DNA reads TGTGCCATCCTCCAGAGTGGTCGGCGCTACGAGCAGTTCTTG. Protein sequence: CAILQSGRRYEQFL. The rearrangement links TRBV12-3 or TRBV12-4 to TRBJ2-7; D remains unclear. The J call is doubtful: the DNA matches TRBJ2-1 better. This CDR3 has 14 amino acids.

Note on this clonotype: The CDR3 does not close with the conserved phenylalanine or tryptophan, likely indicating a read error. This chain uses TRBV6-1 with TRBJ2-1, with D uncertain. The CDR3 consists of 13 residues. V lost 6 bases and J lost 8, with 14 bases in between. Germline V gene lookup returns CDR1 MNHNS and CDR2 SASEGT. In DNA, the CDR3 is TGTGCCAGCAGGACGACGCCTATTGATGAGCAGTTCCTC. Its protein is CASRTTPIDEQFL.

In the case of this clonotype: Mismatch with germline at one junction end may stem from a read error. The genes are TRBV5-1 and TRBJ2-7; either TRBD1 or TRBD2 may supply D (5 bases each). This CDR3 comprises 13 residues. Germline CDR1 SGHRS, CDR2 YFSETQ. The CDR3 nucleotides read TGCACCAGCAGAGGGGCTAGCCCCTACGAGCAGTACTTC. Protein sequence: CTSRGASPYEQYF.

Remarks on this clonotype: Sequence at one end of the junction differs from germline and may be a read error. The V and J genes are TRBV29-1 and TRBJ2-2; D might be TRBD2 (5 bases). The CDR3 totals 13 residues. The V gene's germline CDR1 is SQVTM and CDR2 ANQGSEA. The CDR3 here is CIVKTRNTGELFF. The CDR3, as DNA: TGCATCGTCAAGACACGGAACACCGGGGAGCTGTTCTTT.

The chain joins TRBV6-1 to TRBJ2-1; TRBD1 matches at 8 bases. The length of the CDR3 is 16 residues. The trim removed 6 bases at V and 5 bases at J, leaving 12 bases unmatched. The V gene's germline CDR1 is MNHNS and CDR2 SASEGT. Here the CDR3 DNA reads TGTGCCAGCAGAGAGTCTAAGACAGGGGTTGACAATGAGCAGTTCTTC. Amino acids: CASRESKTGVDNEQFF.

Remarks on this clonotype: This CDR3 fails to terminate in the conserved phenylalanine or tryptophan, so it likely reflects a read error. The chain is built from TRBV11-2 and TRBJ1-1; D gene uncertain. CDR3 length: 14 amino acids. V was trimmed by 3 bases and J by 10 bases, leaving 18 bases between them. The germline V gene encodes CDR1 SGHAT and CDR2 FQNNGV. CDR3 amino acids: CASSLSALPGRAFY. The CDR3 DNA reads as TGTGCCAGCAGCTTGTCGGCCCTCCCCGGGAGAGCTTTCTAT.

V and J are TRBV2 and TRBJ2-3, with 9 positions matching TRBD2. Trimming at V came to 6 bases and at J to 0 bases, leaving 10 bases not matched to a gene. The CDR3 spans 17 residues. Germline assignment: CDR1 SNHLY and CDR2 FYNNEI. The CDR3: CASSHPSGKASTDTQYF. The CDR3 nucleotides are TGTGCCAGCAGCCATCCTAGCGGGAAAGCTAGCACAGATACGCAGTATTTT. Full variable domain (remainder filled in from reference TRBV2 and TRBJ2-3): EPEVTQTPSHQVTQMGQEVILRCVPISNHLYFYWYRQILGQKVEFLVSFYNNEISEKSEIFDDQFSVERPDGSNFTLKIRSTKLEDSAMYFCASSHPSGKASTDTQYFGPGTRLTVL.

This chain connects TRBV14 to TRBJ2-3; 8 bases match TRBD2. J gave up 1 base and V 5 bases, and 5 bases lay outside the gene matches. This CDR3 comprises 15 residues. Germline loops: CDR1 SGHDN, CDR2 FVKESK. The CDR3 sequence is CASSSSGSRTDTQYF. The CDR3 DNA reads TGTGCCAGCAGCTCTAGCGGGTCCCGCACAGATACGCAGTATTTT.

This clonotype was counted at least ten times. This may come from a read error, since a much larger clone is one base off. The rearrangement uses TRBV11-2 and TRBJ2-5; D is perhaps TRBD2 (6 bases). The V end lost 2 bases, the J end lost 0 bases, and 19 bases lay between the germline ends. This CDR3 comprises 18 residues. Germline V gives CDR1 SGHAT, CDR2 FQNNGV. Written as DNA, the CDR3 is TGTGCCAGCAGCTTACGTCCTGGACTAACGGCGTACCAAGAGACCCAGTACTTC. Encoded protein: CASSLRPGLTAYQETQYF.

Many counts were recorded for this clonotype. The chain recombines TRBV7-8 with TRBJ2-1; 12 nucleotides match TRBD2. Germline CDR1 SGHVS, CDR2 FQNEAQ. Trimming at V came to 6 bases and at J to 7 bases, leaving 7 bases not matched to a gene. This CDR3 is built from 15 residues. The CDR3 nucleotides are TGTGCCAGCAGACCCCTAGCGGGAGGGGCTAATGAGCAGTTCTTC. Protein product: CASRPLAGGANEQFF.

V gene TRBV29-1 combines with J gene TRBJ2-7; 7 positions match TRBD1. V trimming: 4 bases; J trimming: 3 bases; junction bases outside the gene matches: 6. The CDR3 spans 13 residues. Germline loops: CDR1 SQVTM, CDR2 ANQGSEA. CDR3 bases: TGCAGCGTTGGGACAGGATGGATCTACGAGCAGTACTTC. It translates to CSVGTGWIYEQYF.

This sequence joins TRBV4-1 and TRBJ1-2; 11 bases are shared with TRBD1. This CDR3 spans 16 amino acids. The germline V gene has CDR1 MGHRA and CDR2 YSYEKL. V lost 7 bases and J lost 10; bases outside the gene matches: 17. CDR3 nucleotides: TGCGCCAGCAACCCTGCCAGGACAGGGGGCCGAGGTGACTACACCTTC. Its translation: CASNPARTGGRGDYTF.

On this clonotype itself: An end of the junction does not agree with germline; a read error may underlie this. The chain carries TRBV11-1 and TRBJ2-1; unclear D gene. Germline V gene lookup returns CDR1 SGHAT and CDR2 FQDESV (reference sequence). The length of the CDR3 is 13 residues. CDR3 sequence (DNA): TGTACCAACAGCTTAGGCCGGGCAAATGGGCAGTTCTTC. Protein product: CTNSLGRANGQFF.

A word on this clonotype: It may be a read error: a sequence one base away is much more abundant. This chain joins TRBV12-3 or TRBV12-4 and TRBJ2-3, with D hard to call. CDR3 size: 13 residues. V was shortened by 10 bases and J by 4 bases, with 15 bases between the two germline ends. The CDR3 protein is CANMVVGADTQYF. In DNA form, the CDR3 reads TGTGCCAACATGGTGGTTGGCGCAGATACGCAGTATTTT.

The gene calls are TRBV6-4 and TRBJ1-2, with D possibly matching TRBD1 (5 bases). The CDR3 consists of 15 residues. Germline V gene sequence: CDR1 MRHNA, CDR2 SNTAGT. V was trimmed by 4 bases and J by 2 bases, leaving 14 bases between them. The CDR3 is CASSAAAGSNYGYTF. The CDR3 DNA follows: TGTGCCAGCAGTGCCGCGGCAGGGTCAAACTATGGCTACACCTTC.

In regard to this clonotype: An end of the junction does not agree with germline; a read error may underlie this. The chain joins TRBV20-1 to TRBJ1-1; the D gene is possibly TRBD1 (5 bases). The CDR3 totals 15 residues. Germline values: CDR1 DFQATT, CDR2 SNEGSKA (reference sequence). The CDR3: CSARRAGRKDTEAFF. DNA of the CDR3: TGCAGTGCTAGAAGGGCAGGGAGGAAGGACACTGAGGCTTTCTTT.

With respect to this clonotype: Germline is not matched at one junction end, which may reflect a read error. CDR3 in amino acids: CASSLVPVSGQEIQHF. The CDR3 DNA reads TGTGCCAGCAGCTTAGTCCCGGTTAGCGGGCAAGAGATCCAGCACTTC. The rearrangement joins TRBV11-2 to TRBJ2-5, with 7 bases matching TRBD2. The germline gives CDR1 SGHAT, CDR2 FQNNGV. CDR3 length equals 16 residues.

There are many counts of this clonotype. The chain carries TRBV4-1 and TRBJ2-5; TRBD1 aligns across 9 bases. Germline CDR1 reads MGHRA; CDR2 reads YSYEKL. Trimming at V came to 1 base and at J to 12 bases, leaving 6 bases not matched to a gene. The CDR3 loop spans 13 amino acids. CDR3 loop: CASSQAPGQGEYF. The CDR3 DNA follows: TGCGCCAGCAGCCAAGCCCCGGGACAGGGAGAGTACTTC.

Concerning this clonotype: Being one base from a much bigger clone, this may be a read error. Here the CDR3 DNA reads TGTGCCAGCACCCACTGGGACATGGAATTTATAGGGCGGCAGAAGGGCCACGAGCAGTACTTC. Translated, it gives CASTHWDMEFIGRQKGHEQYF. This rearrangement joins TRBV12-3 or TRBV12-4 to TRBJ2-7; a possible D gene is TRBD1 (6 bases). The germline V and J ends were trimmed by 7 bases and 5 bases, with 39 bases remaining between them. The CDR3 spans 21 residues.

This clonotype was observed many times. This CDR3 is missing its conserved last phenylalanine or tryptophan, likely due to a read error. The chain carries TRBV11-1 and TRBJ2-7; no clear D gene. This CDR3 region has 15 residues. Germline CDR1 SGHAT, CDR2 FQDESV (reference sequence). Trimming took 1 base from V and 0 from J, leaving 10 bases between them. The CDR3, as DNA: TGTGCCAGCAGCTTAGAATCAGGTGTCTCCTACGAGCAGTACCTC. Protein sequence: CASSLESGVSYEQYL.

As to this clonotype: This may be a read error: a much more frequent sequence differs by one nucleotide. This chain connects TRBV6-6 to TRBJ1-2, with a tentative D call TRBD1 (6 bases). This CDR3 region has 15 residues. V lost 6 bases to trimming and J lost 7 bases, with 21 bases between them. Per germline, CDR1 MNHNY and CDR2 SVGAGI (reference sequence). CDR3 sequence: CASSDGGRQGRGYTF. The CDR3 coding sequence is TGTGCCAGCAGCGACGGGGGGCGACAAGGTCGTGGCTACACCTTC.

Regarding this clonotype: A read error may produce the germline difference seen at one junction end. The chain uses TRBV11-2 and TRBJ2-5; D may be TRBD2 (7 bases). The CDR3 runs 13 residues. Germline-derived CDR1 and CDR2 are SGHAT and FQNNGV. CDR3 sequence: CASEGGDQETQNF. The CDR3 bases are TGTGCCAGCGAGGGGGGGGACCAAGAGACCCAAAACTTC.

With respect to this clonotype: The junction and the germline gene differ at one end; a read error may be behind it. The chain recombines TRBV29-1 with TRBJ2-2, with D possibly matching TRBD1 (5 bases). Germline V gene lookup returns CDR1 SQVTM and CDR2 ANQGSEA. This CDR3 spans 14 amino acids. The CDR3: CSVQQGSNTVEPFF. For the CDR3, the DNA is TGCAGCGTTCAGCAGGGCTCGAACACCGTGGAGCCGTTTTTT.